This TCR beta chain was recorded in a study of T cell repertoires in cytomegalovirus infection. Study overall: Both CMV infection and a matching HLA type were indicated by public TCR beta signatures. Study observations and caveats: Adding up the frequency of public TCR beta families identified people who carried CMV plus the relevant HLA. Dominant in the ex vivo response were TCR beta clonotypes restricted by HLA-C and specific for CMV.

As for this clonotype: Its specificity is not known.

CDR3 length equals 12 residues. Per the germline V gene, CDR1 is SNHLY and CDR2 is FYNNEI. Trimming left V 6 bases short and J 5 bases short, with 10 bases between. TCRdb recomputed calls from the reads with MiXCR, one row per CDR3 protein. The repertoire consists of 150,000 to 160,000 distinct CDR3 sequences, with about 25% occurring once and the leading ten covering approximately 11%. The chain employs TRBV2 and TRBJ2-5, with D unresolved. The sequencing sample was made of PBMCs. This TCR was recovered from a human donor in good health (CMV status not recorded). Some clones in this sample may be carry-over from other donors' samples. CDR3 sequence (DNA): TGTGCCAGCAGAGCAGAGGTTGAGACCCAGTACTTC. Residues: CASRAEVETQYF. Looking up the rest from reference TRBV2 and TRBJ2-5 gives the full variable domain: EPEVTQTPSHQVTQMGQEVILRCVPISNHLYFYWYRQILGQKVEFLVSFYNNEISEKSEIFDDQFSVERPDGSNFTLKIRSTKLEDSAMYFCASRAEVETQYFGPGTRLLVL.